The rows below give T cell receptor beta chains drawn from one sample of a study of long-term antiretroviral therapy in people with HIV. Assay: immunoSEQ multiplex PCR; the TCRdb copy retains only in-frame clones and omits some. The sample yields tens of thousands of clones, approximately 82% seen once. The material sequenced was unsorted PBMCs, taken 0.5 years after starting antiretroviral therapy. The receptors come from a man younger than 35 with HIV. Each CDR3 is given with its conserved first and last residue. Fields, in order: CDR3 protein, D gene, V gene, J gene. The D gene is left open where the match is weak.

CASSLGGGERLFF	NA	TRBV5-6	TRBJ1-4
CASSQDHGLTRYEQYF	NA	TRBV4-3	TRBJ2-7
CASSSRKGTGELFF	NA	TRBV6-6	TRBJ2-2
CASTAYSGANVLTF	NA	TRBV28	TRBJ2-6
CASSLHGRGNQPQHF	NA	TRBV7-9	TRBJ1-5
CASSAAGVTEAFF	NA	TRBV4-1	TRBJ1-1
CASSPPWSGGEKLFF	NA	TRBV18	TRBJ1-4
CASRPTSGSFSYNEQFF	TRBD2	TRBV27	TRBJ2-1
CASSLERDGRPLAKNIQYF	NA	TRBV7-2	TRBJ2-4
CASSQDRGTLGQYF	NA	TRBV4-3	TRBJ2-7
CASSGWDRGKLFF	TRBD1	TRBV6-1	TRBJ1-4
CASSPRTNYEQYF	NA	TRBV7-6	TRBJ2-7
CASSLVPGNNQPQHF	NA	TRBV5-1	TRBJ1-5
CASSVYGGNYGYTF	NA	TRBV9	TRBJ1-2
CASSSASLDTQYF	NA	TRBV7-2	TRBJ2-3
CASTPLGDYSSGELFF	TRBD2	TRBV2	TRBJ2-2
CASSLIARYEQYF	NA	TRBV7-9	TRBJ2-7
CASGQMNTEAFF	NA	TRBV5-1	TRBJ1-1
CASRDFQGVRERANTEAFF	TRBD1	TRBV11-2	TRBJ1-1
CASSPRAGLNQPQHF	NA	TRBV18	TRBJ1-5
CASSGQYNEQYF	NA	TRBV28	TRBJ2-7
CATSRDRETQYF	NA	TRBV15	TRBJ2-5
CASSLVLRAGGMGYEQYF	TRBD1	TRBV11-2	TRBJ2-7
CASSGRLAGYTDTQYF	TRBD2	TRBV5-1	TRBJ2-3
CASEPFPGPRKGQPQHF	NA	TRBV7-8	TRBJ1-5
CASSQDIGRGDTQYF	NA	TRBV4-1	TRBJ2-3
CASSLTPSAGEKLFF	NA	TRBV4-3	TRBJ1-4
CASSPPGQAGAYEQYF	NA	TRBV18	TRBJ2-7
CASSERLQVPQPQHF	NA	TRBV6-1	TRBJ1-5
CATSTRQGEMAQDTIYF	TRBD1	TRBV15	TRBJ1-3
CASSPQAVPSYEQYF	NA	TRBV18	TRBJ2-7
CASSLRGRPGELFF	TRBD2	TRBV5-4	TRBJ2-2
CATSREKNRGSEAFF	TRBD1	TRBV15	TRBJ1-1
CASSLVGGNQPQHF	NA	TRBV28	TRBJ1-5
CASSQGGETQYF	NA	TRBV4-1	TRBJ2-5
CASSLTTSGVNEQFF	TRBD2	TRBV11-2	TRBJ2-1
CASSFGPSYEQYF	NA	TRBV11-2	TRBJ2-7
CASGQGDGYTF	TRBD1	TRBV7-9	TRBJ1-2
CASSLISGASQYF	NA	TRBV7-3	TRBJ2-3
CASSLIKTDTEAFF	NA	TRBV28	TRBJ1-1
CASSLGLAGDSYNEQFF	TRBD2	TRBV5-4	TRBJ2-1
CASSFGQVPYNEQFF	TRBD1	TRBV5-5	TRBJ2-1
CASSQDTGFPEAFF	NA	TRBV7-2	TRBJ1-1